This T cell receptor beta chain was observed in a study of blood T cell repertoires in COVID-19. The overall study: Collection of acute and convalescent COVID-19 samples took place in the United States, Italy and Spain. PBMCs, B-cell-depleted T cells, or T cells were the source of the cDNA or gDNA that made up the material.

In the original processing: Quantification of nucleated cells was approximated via reference gene primer amplification. Clones were read by immunoSEQ multiplex PCR, and TCRdb kept only the in-frame ones, dropping some. D and trimming come from the DNA, and the V and J calls and clone size come from that table. Of about 160,000 clones in the sample, about 90% were seen once. CDR3 size: 13 residues. Trimming took 6 bases from V and 0 from J; bases not matched to a gene: 1. Sequenced material: peripheral blood. The chain uses TRBV12-3 or TRBV12-4 and TRBJ1-1; 7 bases are a match to TRBD1. This receptor was taken from an older woman with active or convalescent COVID-19. CDR3 residues: CASSGQVNTEAFF. Here the CDR3 DNA reads TGTGCCAGCAGCGGACAGGTGAACACTGAAGCTTTCTTT.